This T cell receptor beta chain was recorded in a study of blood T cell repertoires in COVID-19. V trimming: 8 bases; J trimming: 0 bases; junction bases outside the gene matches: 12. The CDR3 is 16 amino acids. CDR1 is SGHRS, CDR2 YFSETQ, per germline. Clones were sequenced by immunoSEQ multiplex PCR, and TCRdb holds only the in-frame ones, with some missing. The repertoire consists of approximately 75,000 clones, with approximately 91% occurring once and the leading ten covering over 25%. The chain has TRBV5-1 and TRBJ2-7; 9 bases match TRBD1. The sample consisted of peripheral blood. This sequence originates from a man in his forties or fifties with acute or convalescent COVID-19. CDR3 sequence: CASNPGQGPSSYEQYF. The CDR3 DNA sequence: TGCGCCAGTAATCCGGGACAGGGCCCAAGCTCCTACGAGCAGTACTTC. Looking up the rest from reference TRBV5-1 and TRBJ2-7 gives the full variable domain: KAGVTQTPRYLIKTRGQQVTLSCSPISGHRSVSWYQQTPGQGLQFLFEYFSETQRNKGNFPGRFSGRQFSNSRSEMNVSTLELGDSALYLCASNPGQGPSSYEQYFGPGTRLTVT.